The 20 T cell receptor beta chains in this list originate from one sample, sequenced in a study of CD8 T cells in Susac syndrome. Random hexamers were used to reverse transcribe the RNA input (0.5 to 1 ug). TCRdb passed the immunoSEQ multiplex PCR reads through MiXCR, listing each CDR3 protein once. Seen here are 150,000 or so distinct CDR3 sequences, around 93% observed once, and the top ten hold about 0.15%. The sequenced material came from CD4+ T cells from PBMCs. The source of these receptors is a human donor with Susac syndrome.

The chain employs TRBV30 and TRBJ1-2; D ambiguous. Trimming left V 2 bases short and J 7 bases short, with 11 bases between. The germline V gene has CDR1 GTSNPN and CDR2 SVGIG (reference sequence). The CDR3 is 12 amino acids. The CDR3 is CAWSRLVSGYTF. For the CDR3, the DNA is TGTGCCTGGAGTCGTCTGGTTTCTGGCTACACCTTC.

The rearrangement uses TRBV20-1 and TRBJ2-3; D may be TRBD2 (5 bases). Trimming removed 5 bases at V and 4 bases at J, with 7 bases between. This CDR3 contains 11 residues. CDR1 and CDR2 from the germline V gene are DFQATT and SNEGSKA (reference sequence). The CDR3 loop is CSALGADTQYF. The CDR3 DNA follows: TGCAGTGCTCTCGGGGCAGATACGCAGTATTTT.

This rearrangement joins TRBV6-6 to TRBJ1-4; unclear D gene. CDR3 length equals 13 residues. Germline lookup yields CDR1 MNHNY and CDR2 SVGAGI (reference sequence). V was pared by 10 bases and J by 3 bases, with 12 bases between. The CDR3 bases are TGTGCCACCGGTGGGTTAGCTAATGAAAAACTGTTTTTT. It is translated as CATGGLANEKLFF.

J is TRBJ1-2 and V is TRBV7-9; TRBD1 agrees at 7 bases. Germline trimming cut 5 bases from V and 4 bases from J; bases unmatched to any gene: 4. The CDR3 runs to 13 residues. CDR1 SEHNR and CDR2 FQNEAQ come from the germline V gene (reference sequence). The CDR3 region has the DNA TGTGCCAGCAGCCAGGGACAGAGCTATGGCTACACCTTC. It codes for CASSQGQSYGYTF.

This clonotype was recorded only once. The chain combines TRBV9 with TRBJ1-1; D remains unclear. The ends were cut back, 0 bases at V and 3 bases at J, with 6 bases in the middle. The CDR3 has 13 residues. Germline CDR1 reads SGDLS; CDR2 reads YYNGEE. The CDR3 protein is CASSVDRHTEAFF. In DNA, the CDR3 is TGTGCCAGCAGCGTAGACCGTCACACTGAAGCTTTCTTT. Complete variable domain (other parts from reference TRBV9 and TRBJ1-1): DSGVTQTPKHLITATGQRVTLRCSPRSGDLSVYWYQQSLDQGLQFLIQYYNGEERAKGNILERFSAQQFPDLHSELNLSSLELGDSALYFCASSVDRHTEAFFGQGTRLTVV.

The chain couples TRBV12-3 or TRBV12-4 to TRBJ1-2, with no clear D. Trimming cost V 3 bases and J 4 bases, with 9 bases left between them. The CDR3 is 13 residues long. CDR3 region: CASSFRAVYGYTF. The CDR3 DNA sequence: TGTGCCAGCAGTTTTCGGGCCGTCTATGGCTACACCTTC.

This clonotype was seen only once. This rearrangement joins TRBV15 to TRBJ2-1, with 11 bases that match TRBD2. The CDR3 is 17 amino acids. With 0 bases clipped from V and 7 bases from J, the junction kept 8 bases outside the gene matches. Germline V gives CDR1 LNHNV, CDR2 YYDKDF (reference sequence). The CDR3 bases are TGTGCCACCAGCAGAGAACTAGCGGGAGAGGCGAGGAATGAGCAGTTCTTC. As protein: CATSRELAGEARNEQFF.

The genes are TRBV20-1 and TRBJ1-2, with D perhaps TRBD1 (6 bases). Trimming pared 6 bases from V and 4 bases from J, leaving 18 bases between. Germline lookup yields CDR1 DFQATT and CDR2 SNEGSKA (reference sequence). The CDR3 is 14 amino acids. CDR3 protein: CSALDVGQRYGYTF. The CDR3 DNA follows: TGCAGTGCCTTGGACGTTGGACAGCGCTATGGCTACACCTTC.

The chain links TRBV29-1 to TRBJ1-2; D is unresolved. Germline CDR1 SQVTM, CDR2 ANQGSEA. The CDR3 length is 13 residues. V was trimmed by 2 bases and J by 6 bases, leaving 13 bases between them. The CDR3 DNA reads TGCAGCGTTGAAATAGGGAGCCTCAATGGCTACACCTTC. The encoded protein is CSVEIGSLNGYTF.

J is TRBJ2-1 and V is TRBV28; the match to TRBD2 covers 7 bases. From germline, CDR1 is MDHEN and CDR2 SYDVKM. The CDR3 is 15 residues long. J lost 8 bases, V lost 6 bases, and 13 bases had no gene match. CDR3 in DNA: TGTGCCAGCAGCCCAGCGGGACGCCAAGTCGATGAGCAGTTCTTC. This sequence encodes CASSPAGRQVDEQFF.

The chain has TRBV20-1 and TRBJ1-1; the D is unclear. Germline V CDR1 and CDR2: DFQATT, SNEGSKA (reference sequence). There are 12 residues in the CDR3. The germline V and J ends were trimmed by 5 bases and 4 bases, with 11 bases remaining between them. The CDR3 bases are TGCAGTGCTGGTCCAGGAGTCACTGAAGCTTTCTTT. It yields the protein CSAGPGVTEAFF.

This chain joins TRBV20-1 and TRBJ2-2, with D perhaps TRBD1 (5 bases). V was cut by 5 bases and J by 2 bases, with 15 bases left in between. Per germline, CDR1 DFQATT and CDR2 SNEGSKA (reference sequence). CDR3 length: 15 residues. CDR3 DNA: TGCAGTGCTTCCCGACAGAGGCTAAACACCGGGGAGCTGTTTTTT. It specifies CSASRQRLNTGELFF.

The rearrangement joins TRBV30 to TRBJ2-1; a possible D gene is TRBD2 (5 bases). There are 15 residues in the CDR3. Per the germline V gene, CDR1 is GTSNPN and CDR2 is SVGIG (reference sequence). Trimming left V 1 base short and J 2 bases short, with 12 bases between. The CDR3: CAWSDPTTTYNEQFF. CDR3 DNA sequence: TGTGCCTGGAGTGACCCGACTACCACCTACAATGAGCAGTTCTTC.

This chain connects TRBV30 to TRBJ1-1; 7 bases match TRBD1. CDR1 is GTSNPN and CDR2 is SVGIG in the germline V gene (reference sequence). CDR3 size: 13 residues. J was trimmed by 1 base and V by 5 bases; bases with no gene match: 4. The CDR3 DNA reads TGTGCCTGGGGGGCAGGGGGGAACACTGAAGCTTTCTTT. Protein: CAWGAGGNTEAFF.

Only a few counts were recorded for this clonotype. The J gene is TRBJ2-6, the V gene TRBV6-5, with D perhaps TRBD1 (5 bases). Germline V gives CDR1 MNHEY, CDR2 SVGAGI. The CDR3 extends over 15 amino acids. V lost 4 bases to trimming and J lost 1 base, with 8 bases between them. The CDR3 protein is CASSFDSSGANVLTF. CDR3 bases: TGTGCCAGCAGTTTCGACAGTTCTGGGGCCAACGTCCTGACTTTC.

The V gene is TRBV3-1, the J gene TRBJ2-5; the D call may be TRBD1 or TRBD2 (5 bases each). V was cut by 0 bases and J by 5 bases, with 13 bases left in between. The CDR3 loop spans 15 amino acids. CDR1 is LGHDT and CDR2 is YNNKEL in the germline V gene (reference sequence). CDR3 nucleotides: TGTGCCAGCAGCCAAGATTGGGACCCACCCGAGACCCAGTACTTC. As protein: CASSQDWDPPETQYF.

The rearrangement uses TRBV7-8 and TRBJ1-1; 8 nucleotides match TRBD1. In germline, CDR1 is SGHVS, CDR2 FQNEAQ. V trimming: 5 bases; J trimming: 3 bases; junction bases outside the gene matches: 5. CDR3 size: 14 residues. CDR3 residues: CASSPQGVHTEAFF. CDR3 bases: TGTGCCAGCAGCCCACAGGGGGTTCACACTGAAGCTTTCTTT.

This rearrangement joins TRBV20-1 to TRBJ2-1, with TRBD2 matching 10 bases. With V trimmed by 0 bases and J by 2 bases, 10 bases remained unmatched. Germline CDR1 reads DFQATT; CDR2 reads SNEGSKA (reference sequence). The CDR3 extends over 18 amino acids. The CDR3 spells CSARDIGRLAGTYNEQFF. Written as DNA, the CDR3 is TGCAGTGCTAGAGATATCGGACGACTAGCGGGTACCTACAATGAGCAGTTCTTC.

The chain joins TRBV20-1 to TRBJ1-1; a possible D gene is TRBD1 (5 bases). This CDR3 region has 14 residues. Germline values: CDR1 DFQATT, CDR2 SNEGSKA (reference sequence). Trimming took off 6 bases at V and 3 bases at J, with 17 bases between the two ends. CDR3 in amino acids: CSAFGPGRDTEAFF. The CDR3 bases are TGCAGTGCATTCGGACCGGGCAGGGACACTGAAGCTTTCTTT.

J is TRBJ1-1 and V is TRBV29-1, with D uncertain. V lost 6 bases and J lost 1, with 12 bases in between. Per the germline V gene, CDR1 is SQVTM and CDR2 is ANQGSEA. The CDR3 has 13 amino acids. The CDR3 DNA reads TGCAGCGTAGAGAAAGGAAGGAACACTGAAGCTTTCTTT. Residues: CSVEKGRNTEAFF.